This TCR beta chain was identified in a study of cytomegalovirus exposure and HLA in healthy donors. Notes on the study in general: Some V segments, TRBV6-2 and TRBV6-3 among them, were indistinguishable and were therefore excluded. The authors considered a cluster of highly shared sequence variants likely to be a sequencing artifact.

Donors likely had unrecorded immune exposures despite being nominally healthy when sampled. This clone occurred a few times. What it recognizes is unknown. The germline gives CDR1 MNHNS, CDR2 SASEGT. Trimming stripped 7 bases from V and 1 base from J, with 4 bases between. This CDR3 comprises 12 residues. This PCR relied on a set of 60 Vbeta primers and 13 Jbeta primers. Original handling: Unique TCR beta chains totaled roughly 80 million in a later count, with roughly 12 million of them shared. Assay used: immunoSEQ multiplex PCR; TCRdb lists only in-frame clones, some missing. V and J calls and clone size come straight from that table; D and trimming were deduced from the DNA. The sample lists about 170,000 clones; about 78% were seen once.

V gene TRBV6-1 combines with J gene TRBJ2-2, with D unclear. Material: PBMCs. This sequence originates from a woman aged 50 to 65 in good health and CMV-seropositive. The CDR3 region has the DNA TGTGCCAGCACCAGGAACACCGGGGAGCTGTTTTTT. Amino acids: CASTRNTGELFF.